This T cell receptor (beta chain) emerged from a study of T cell responses to AZD1222 COVID-19 vaccine (dated by TCRdb to the early 2020s). Regarding the complete study: AZD1222 recipients given second doses at about 4 weeks or at about 12 weeks were pooled, since spike-specific TCR depth and breadth were not found to differ between the two schedules. Enrollment into the trials was organized by age into subgroups of 18-55, 56-69 and 70-plus years, and those subgroups contained around 150, 28 and 57 TCR-sequenced participants, respectively. A total of approximately 240 trial participants underwent TCR sequencing, of whom about 210 received two doses of AZD1222 and some 26 received two doses of the MenACWY control vaccine. The paper as a whole reports these results and caveats: CD4 TCRs associated with the vaccine covered the entire spike protein, and the dominant responses were in regions 160-218 and 743-854. Because no samples from the day 14 peak response were available, repertoires could be characterized only after the peak T cell response. Only a handful of AZD1222 recipients were SARS-CoV-2 seropositive at baseline, limiting conclusions about previously exposed vaccinees. In the small 56-69-year group, the increase in depth fell short of significance, most likely because of low power. After two AZD1222 doses, spike-specific TCR breadth and depth were significantly higher than at day 0 and than in MenACWY recipients. Reportedly, close to half of the unique spike-specific TCRs recognized epitopes lying outside the regions that are mutated in the B.1.351 and B.1.1.7 variants. Most participants were white British and females outnumbered males, and the authors suggested that clonal diversity may have been underestimated.

The time point label here, explained by the study, means: baseline before first vaccination. The vaccinee samples were drawn from two UK trials, COV001 and COV002, one of which was a single-blind randomized controlled phase 2/3 trial testing AZD1222 (ChAdOx1 nCoV-19) in healthy adults. For TCRbeta chain sequencing, PBMC samples were collected from trial participants at day 0 and at day 28 after the second dose. In the case of this clone: Its binding antigen is unknown. No much larger clonotype is one base removed from it; base qualities were not supplied.

CDR1 and CDR2, per the germline V gene, are SGHDT and YYEEEE. V is cut back by 4 bases and J by 5 bases, with 9 bases in the junction unmatched. CDR3 length: 15 amino acids, cysteine to phenylalanine. Left in the record is the CDR3 DNA by itself, 45 bases read in frame from the first base. The CDR3 regions of human TCRbeta chains were analyzed by immunosequencing. On the study's bioinformatics: TCRs in the repertoires were compared against a reference library of SARS-CoV-2-specific TCRs that had been generated with the MIRA antigen-specificity platform. Breadth meant the fraction of unique TCRs that were SARS-CoV-2-associated, whereas depth meant the fraction of total T cells that were SARS-CoV-2-associated. Using the MIRA data, each spike-specific TCR was assigned both to the spike region to which the TCR was reactive and to a CD4 or CD8 class. Log10-transformed breadth and depth values were compared by one-way ANOVA with Sidak's multiple comparisons tests. TCRdb re-hosts the immuneACCESS table, in-frame sequences only. Its copies lack some clones; in the studies checked, an unresolved V gene accounts for under half of them, and the cause for the rest is not known. That table supplies the V and J calls and clone size; D and trimming were determined from the DNA. Recorded for this sample are over 95,000 clones; around 87% of them occurred a single time. The ten top clones hold around 2.8% of the sample.

The sample here was peripheral blood, taken on day 0 of AZD1222 vaccination. This TCR was sampled from an adult in good health. Recombination joined TRBV5-6 with TRBJ2-1; 7 bases in the junction line up with TRBD1. The encoded CDR3 is CASSRQMTGHNEQFF. Read as DNA, the sequence is TGTGCCAGCAGCCGACAGATGACAGGGCACAATGAGCAGTTCTTC.